This T cell receptor beta chain comes out of a study of T cell repertoires in cytomegalovirus infection. Study details: Both CMV infection and a matching HLA type were indicated by public TCR beta signatures. The study, taken as a whole, reports: CMV carriers having the relevant HLA were flagged by cumulative public TCR beta family frequency. Dominant in the ex vivo response were TCR beta clonotypes restricted by HLA-C and specific for CMV.

This clonotype was detected ten times or more. Antigen specificity is unknown. Germline values: CDR1 MDHEN, CDR2 SYDVKM. Trimming took off 6 bases at V and 7 bases at J, with 24 bases between the two ends. This CDR3 is built from 16 residues. TCRdb called the reads again in MiXCR, with one record for every CDR3 protein. Among about 440,000 distinct CDR3 sequences listed, approximately 30% were seen once. The V gene is TRBV28, the J gene TRBJ1-2; D possibly corresponds to TRBD1 (6 bases). This clonotype originated in a human donor in good health (CMV status not recorded). Some clones in this sample may be carry-over from other donors' samples. The sequenced material came from PBMCs. In DNA, the CDR3 is TGTGCCAGCAGACTACAGGGCTTCGGACTTACCTCTGGCTACACCTTC. It encodes CASRLQGFGLTSGYTF.